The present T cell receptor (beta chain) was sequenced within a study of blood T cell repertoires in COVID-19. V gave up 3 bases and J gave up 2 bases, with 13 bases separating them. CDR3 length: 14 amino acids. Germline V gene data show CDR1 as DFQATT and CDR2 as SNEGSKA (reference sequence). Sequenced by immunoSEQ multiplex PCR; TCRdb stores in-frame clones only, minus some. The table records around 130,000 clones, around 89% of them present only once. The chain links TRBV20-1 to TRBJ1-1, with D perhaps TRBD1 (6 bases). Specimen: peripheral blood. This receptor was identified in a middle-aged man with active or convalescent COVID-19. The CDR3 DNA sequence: TGCAGTGCTAGTCTCACAGGGAGTAACACTGAAGCTTTCTTT. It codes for CSASLTGSNTEAFF.